These 7 T cell receptor beta chains share one sample of origin, sequenced in a study of OX40 agonist ivuxolimab in advanced cancers. Method: immunoSEQ multiplex PCR; TCRdb's copy keeps in-frame clones and lacks some. The sample records roughly 50,000 clones, approximately 89% being singletons. The sequencing used CD4+ or CD8+ T cells sorted from blood, collected in a trial of the OX40 agonist ivuxolimab. Receptors originate from an adult with an advanced solid tumor such as melanoma, head and neck, liver or kidney cancer.

V is TRBV7-9 and J is TRBJ2-1; 13 nucleotides align to TRBD2. V dropped 4 bases and J dropped 6; count of bases not matched to a gene: 9. CDR3 length: 17 residues. Germline V gene data show CDR1 as SEHNR and CDR2 as FQNEAQ (reference sequence). The CDR3: CASSWGTSGTSFNEQFF. In nucleotides, the CDR3 is TGTGCCAGCAGCTGGGGGACTAGCGGGACGAGTTTCAATGAGCAGTTCTTC.

This clone was detected only once. The chain couples TRBV6-5 to TRBJ2-1, with D possibly being TRBD1 (6 bases). The CDR3 length is 16 residues. Trimming left V 4 bases short and J 0 bases short, with 13 bases between. Germline V gene data show CDR1 as MNHEY and CDR2 as SVGAGI. The CDR3 nucleotides read TGTGCCAGCAGTTTGGACAGTCCGAGCTCCTACAATGAGCAGTTCTTC. Amino acids: CASSLDSPSSYNEQFF.

This clone was detected once. This chain joins TRBV2 and TRBJ2-2, with a weak D call TRBD2 (6 bases). This CDR3 comprises 14 residues. V lost 8 bases and J 0 bases, leaving 10 bases between the germline ends. Germline CDR1 reads SNHLY; CDR2 reads FYNNEI. The CDR3 sequence is CASGGSSNTGELFF. CDR3 in DNA: TGTGCCAGCGGGGGGTCCTCGAACACCGGGGAGCTGTTTTTT.

In this sample, this clone turned up once. This sequence joins TRBV5-6 and TRBJ2-1; D may be TRBD1 or TRBD2 (5 bases each). Deletions cut 2 bases from V and 5 bases from J, with 8 bases between. Germline V CDR1 and CDR2: SGHDT, YYEEEE. The CDR3 contains 13 residues. The DNA for the CDR3 is TGTGCCAGCAGCTTCCGGGACGACAATGAGCAGTTCTTC. Translated, it gives CASSFRDDNEQFF.

The rearrangement joins TRBV19 to TRBJ2-1; D is undetermined. The CDR3 is 13 amino acids. Germline-derived CDR1 and CDR2 are LNHDA and SQIVND (reference sequence). V shed 1 base and J shed 6 bases, with 7 bases lying between them. CDR3 DNA sequence: TGTGCCAGTAGTATAGGATACCGCAATGAGCAGTTCTTC. Amino acid sequence: CASSIGYRNEQFF.

This chain uses TRBV18 with TRBJ2-1; D is tentatively TRBD1 or TRBD2 (5 bases each). The V and J ends lost 3 bases and 2 bases respectively, with 11 bases between them. CDR1 is KGHSH, CDR2 LQKENI, per germline. This CDR3 is built from 15 residues. The CDR3 is CASSPRRDPYNEQFF. CDR3 nucleotides: TGTGCCAGCTCACCTCGCAGGGACCCCTACAATGAGCAGTTCTTC.

J is TRBJ2-2 and V is TRBV28; D unresolved. Trimming cost V 3 bases and J 1 base, with 9 bases left between them. The CDR3 extends over 15 amino acids. Germline V gene sequence: CDR1 MDHEN, CDR2 SYDVKM. Here the CDR3 reads CASSLSRVNTGELFF. The CDR3 DNA sequence: TGTGCCAGCAGTTTGTCTAGGGTGAACACCGGGGAGCTGTTTTTT.